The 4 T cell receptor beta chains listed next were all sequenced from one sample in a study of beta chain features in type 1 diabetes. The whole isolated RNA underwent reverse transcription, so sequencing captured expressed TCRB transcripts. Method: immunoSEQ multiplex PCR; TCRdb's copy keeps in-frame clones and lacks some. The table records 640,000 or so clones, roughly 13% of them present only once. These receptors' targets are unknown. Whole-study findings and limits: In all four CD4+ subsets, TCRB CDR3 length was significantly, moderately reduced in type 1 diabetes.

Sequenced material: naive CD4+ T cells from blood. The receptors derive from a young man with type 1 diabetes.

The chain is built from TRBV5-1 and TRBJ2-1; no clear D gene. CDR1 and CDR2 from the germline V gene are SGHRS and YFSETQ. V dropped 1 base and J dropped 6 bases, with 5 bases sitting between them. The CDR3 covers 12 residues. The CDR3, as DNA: TGCGCCAGCAGCTTGAAGCTCAATGAGCAGTTCTTC. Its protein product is CASSLKLNEQFF.

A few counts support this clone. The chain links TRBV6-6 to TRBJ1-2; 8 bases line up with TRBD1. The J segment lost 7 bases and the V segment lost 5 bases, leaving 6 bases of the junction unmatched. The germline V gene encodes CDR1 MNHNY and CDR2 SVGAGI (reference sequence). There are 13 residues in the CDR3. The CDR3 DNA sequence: TGTGCCAGCAGTCCCCAGGGGGCTCGTGGCTACACCTTC. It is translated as CASSPQGARGYTF.

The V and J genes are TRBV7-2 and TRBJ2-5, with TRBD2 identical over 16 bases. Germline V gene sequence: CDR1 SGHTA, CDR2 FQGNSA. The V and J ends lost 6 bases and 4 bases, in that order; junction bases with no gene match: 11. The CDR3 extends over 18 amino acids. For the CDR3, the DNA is TGTGCCAGCAGTTCCCTCCCGGGACTAGCGGGGGGGGTAGAGACCCAGTACTTC. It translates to CASSSLPGLAGGVETQYF. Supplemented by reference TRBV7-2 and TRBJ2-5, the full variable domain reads GAGVSQSPSNKVTEKGKDVELRCDPISGHTALYWYRQSLGQGLEFLIYFQGNSAPDKSGLPSDRFSAERTGGSVSTLTIQRTQQEDSAVYLCASSSLPGLAGGVETQYFGPGTRLLVL.

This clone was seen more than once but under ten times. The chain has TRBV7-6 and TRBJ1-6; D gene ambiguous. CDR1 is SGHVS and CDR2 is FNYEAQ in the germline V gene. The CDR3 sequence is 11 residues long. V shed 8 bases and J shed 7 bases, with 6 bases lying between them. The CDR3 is CASGQNSPLHF. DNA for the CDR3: TGTGCCAGCGGCCAAAATTCACCCCTCCACTTT.